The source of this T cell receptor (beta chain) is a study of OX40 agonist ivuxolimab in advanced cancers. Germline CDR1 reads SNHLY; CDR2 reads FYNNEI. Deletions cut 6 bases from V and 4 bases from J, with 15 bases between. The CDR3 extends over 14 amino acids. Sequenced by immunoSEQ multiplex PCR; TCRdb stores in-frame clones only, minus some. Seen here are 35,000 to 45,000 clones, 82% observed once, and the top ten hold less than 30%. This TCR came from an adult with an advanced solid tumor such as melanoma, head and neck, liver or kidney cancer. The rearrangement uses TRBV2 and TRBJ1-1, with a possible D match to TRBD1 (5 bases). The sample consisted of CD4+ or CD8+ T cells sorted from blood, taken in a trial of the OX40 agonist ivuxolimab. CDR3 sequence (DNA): TGTGCCAGCAGGGACACCCAGATGGCCACTGAAGCTTTCTTT. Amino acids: CASRDTQMATEAFF.